The 5 T cell receptor beta chains presented below share a single source sample, sequenced in a study of tumor and adjacent non-tumor tissue in lung cancer (dated by TCRdb to the late 2010s). RNA was isolated from bulk, unsorted tissue, and RNA quality was assessed with a NanoDrop ND-1000 and an Agilent 2100. Normal lung samples were distant non-tumor tissue taken more than 3 cm from the tumor edge. The receptor library was made with multiplex PCR. The sequencer listed for this sample is Illumina HiSeq 2500. TCRbeta libraries were built by three rounds of nested PCR using primers (Table S4), following protocols modified from ARM-PCR. TCRdb handled the public reads itself, with Q25 trimming in fastp and clone calling in MiXCR, and kept productive beta chains. Every CDR3 protein is listed once, alongside the most common genes and DNA of its rows. This sample is represented by approximately 100,000 distinct CDR3 sequences; roughly 60% of them were singletons. Together, the top ten hold approximately 18% of the sample.

Sequencing was carried out using distant non-tumor lung tissue. These receptors came from a man aged 30 to 39 with non-small cell lung cancer.

Points on this clonotype: Likely a read error: the CDR3 ends without its conserved phenylalanine or tryptophan. The limits of the CDR3 on the DNA are not certain, so only TCRdb's listed CDR3 is given. The J gene is TRBJ2-4, the V gene TRBV29-1; the table's D call of TRBD2 was not tested on the DNA. 11 amino acids form the CDR3, both terminal residues included. Germline values: CDR1 SQVTM, CDR2 ANQGSEA. The CDR3 sequence: CSVDLAGTRCL.

In its sample, this clonotype was seen many times. This chain links TRBV20-1 with TRBJ2-7; 8 bases align to TRBD1. Trimming at V came to 3 bases and at J to 1 base, leaving 5 bases not matched to a gene. The CDR3 totals 14 residues. Germline CDR1 DFQATT, CDR2 SNEGSKA (reference sequence). This CDR3 is CSARGTGVSYEQYF. The CDR3 DNA is TGCAGTGCTAGGGGGACAGGAGTTTCCTACGAGCAGTACTTC.

This clonotype was detected only once. Germline is not matched at one junction end, which may reflect a read error. The gene calls are TRBV20-1 and TRBJ2-3; 7 bases fit TRBD2. From germline, CDR1 is DFQATT and CDR2 SNEGSKA (reference sequence). The CDR3 consists of 14 residues. The CDR3 nucleotides are TGCATTGCGGTAGTCGGACTAGTTCTAGATACGCAGTACTTT. Translation gives CIAVVGLVLDTQYF.

This clonotype was counted a few times. Since no conserved phenylalanine or tryptophan closes the CDR3, a read error is the likely cause. It is unclear where the CDR3 begins or ends on the DNA, so no DNA is shown, and the CDR3 is as TCRdb lists it. The CDR3 sequence: CASSLILAGNDEQSS. This chain links TRBV11-2 with TRBJ2-1; the table's TRBD2 call for D was not verified on the DNA. The CDR3 is 15 amino acids long, termini counted. Per the germline V gene, CDR1 is SGHAT and CDR2 is FQNNGV.

Concerning this clonotype: The CDR3 end shows no conserved phenylalanine or tryptophan, and so a read error is likely. The CDR3 spells CVSSLGTGYTL. DNA of the CDR3: TGTGTCAGCAGTTTAGGGACGGGGTACACCTTA. The V and J genes are TRBV12-3 or TRBV12-4 and TRBJ1-2; a possible D gene is TRBD1 (5 bases). CDR3 size: 11 residues.